Listed below are T cell receptor beta chains from one sample, sequenced in a study of metastatic and nonmetastatic thyroid tumors. TCRdb reanalyzed the PCR reads via MiXCR. The sample lists roughly 65,000 clones; approximately 15% were seen once. The sequencing input was blood. Receptors originate from a male donor with papillary thyroid cancer or a benign thyroid nodule (not recorded which). Some clones in this sample may be carry-over from other donors' samples. The CDR3 runs from the conserved cysteine through the conserved F or W. Fields, in order: clone size, V gene, CDR3 length, D gene, J gene, CDR3 protein, CDR3 DNA. A D gene is named only where the DNA matches it firmly. Rows may omit the clone size; those that give it use once, few, many or a size class.

clone_size: many; v_call: TRBV7-8; cdr3_length: 14; d_call: TRBD1; j_call: TRBJ2-2; cdr3_aa: CASRKNRGTGELFF; cdr3_nt: TGTGCCAGCAGAAAAAACAGGGGAACCGGGGAGCTGTTTTTT
clone_size: few; v_call: TRBV24-1; cdr3_length: 16; d_call: .; j_call: TRBJ2-5; cdr3_aa: CATNGGREGDQETQYF; cdr3_nt: TGTGCCACCAATGGAGGGCGCGAGGGAGACCAAGAGACCCAGTACTTC
clone_size: .; v_call: TRBV9; cdr3_length: 14; d_call: TRBD1; j_call: TRBJ2-5; cdr3_aa: CASSSTGTAETQYF; cdr3_nt: TGTGCCAGCAGCTCCACTGGGACAGCAGAGACCCAGTACTTC
clone_size: .; v_call: TRBV6-1; cdr3_length: 13; d_call: .; j_call: TRBJ1-2; cdr3_aa: CASAPGGNYGYTF; cdr3_nt: TGTGCCAGCGCCCCCGGGGGCAACTATGGCTACACCTTC
clone_size: many; v_call: TRBV3-1; cdr3_length: 11; d_call: .; j_call: TRBJ2-2; cdr3_aa: CASSHTGELFF; cdr3_nt: TGTGCCAGCAGTCACACCGGGGAGCTGTTTTTT
clone_size: many; v_call: TRBV7-9; cdr3_length: 15; d_call: .; j_call: TRBJ1-2; cdr3_aa: CASSLRNGLILSYTF; cdr3_nt: TGTGCCAGCAGCTTGAGGAACGGGTTAATTTTGTCCTACACCTTC
clone_size: few; v_call: TRBV20-1; cdr3_length: 11; d_call: .; j_call: TRBJ1-2; cdr3_aa: CSGVGNYGYTF; cdr3_nt: TGCAGTGGAGTTGGCAACTATGGCTACACCTTC
clone_size: many; v_call: TRBV19; cdr3_length: 16; d_call: TRBD2; j_call: TRBJ2-1; cdr3_aa: CASTSETSGTYNEQFF; cdr3_nt: TGTGCCAGTACCTCCGAGACTAGCGGAACCTACAATGAGCAGTTCTTC
clone_size: many; v_call: TRBV7-2; cdr3_length: 12; d_call: .; j_call: TRBJ2-7; cdr3_aa: CASSYRANEQYF; cdr3_nt: TGTGCCAGCAGTTACCGGGCTAACGAGCAGTACTTC
clone_size: many; v_call: TRBV27; cdr3_length: 15; d_call: TRBD1; j_call: TRBJ1-2; cdr3_aa: CASSPRGPNPYGYTF; cdr3_nt: TGTGCCAGCAGCCCCAGGGGGCCGAACCCCTATGGCTACACCTTC
clone_size: few; v_call: TRBV7-9; cdr3_length: 13; d_call: .; j_call: TRBJ2-1; cdr3_aa: CASSLAASNEQFF; cdr3_nt: TGTGCCAGCAGCTTAGCGGCTAGCAATGAGCAGTTCTTC
clone_size: many; v_call: TRBV28; cdr3_length: 13; d_call: .; j_call: TRBJ2-5; cdr3_aa: CASSQTEGETQYF; cdr3_nt: TGTGCCAGCAGTCAGACGGAGGGGGAGACCCAGTACTTC
clone_size: few; v_call: TRBV7-2; cdr3_length: 12; d_call: .; j_call: TRBJ2-1; cdr3_aa: CASSLDWDEQFF; cdr3_nt: TGTGCCAGCAGCTTAGATTGGGATGAGCAGTTCTTC
clone_size: .; v_call: TRBV3-1; cdr3_length: 13; d_call: TRBD2; j_call: TRBJ2-2; cdr3_aa: CASSRTSTGEQFF; cdr3_nt: TGTGCCAGCAGCCGGACTAGCACCGGGGAGCAGTTTTTT
clone_size: many; v_call: TRBV7-2; cdr3_length: 15; d_call: TRBD1; j_call: TRBJ2-2; cdr3_aa: CASSPGGKNTGELFF; cdr3_nt: TGTGCCAGCAGTCCAGGGGGCAAAAACACCGGGGAGCTGTTTTTT
clone_size: .; v_call: TRBV21-1; cdr3_length: 19; d_call: .; j_call: TRBJ2-3; cdr3_aa: CASRLRPAQGLLITDTQYF; cdr3_nt: TGTGCCAGCAGGCTGAGGCCGGCACAGGGGCTTCTAATCACAGATACGCAGTATTTT
clone_size: .; v_call: TRBV5-1; cdr3_length: 17; d_call: TRBD2; j_call: TRBJ2-1; cdr3_aa: CASSPTTSGLRYNEQFF; cdr3_nt: TGCGCCAGCAGCCCGACCACTAGCGGACTACGTTACAATGAGCAGTTCTTC
clone_size: many; v_call: TRBV7-6; cdr3_length: 18; d_call: .; j_call: TRBJ1-3; cdr3_aa: CASSLGGVRRFSGNTIYF; cdr3_nt: TGTGCCAGCAGCTTAGGGGGGGTTCGGCGCTTCTCTGGAAACACCATATATTTT
clone_size: .; v_call: TRBV29-1; cdr3_length: 13; d_call: .; j_call: TRBJ1-1; cdr3_aa: CSFDAPENTEAFF; cdr3_nt: TGCAGCTTTGACGCTCCAGAGAACACTGAAGCTTTCTTT
clone_size: many; v_call: TRBV6-1; cdr3_length: 12; d_call: .; j_call: TRBJ1-2; cdr3_aa: CASSDLRAATSF; cdr3_nt: TGTGCCAGCAGTGATCTCAGGGCAGCGACTTCTTTC